A single sample is the source of the 6 T cell receptor beta chains below, sequenced in a study of Ad26.COV2.S vaccination and SARS-CoV-2 variants. Clones were read by immunoSEQ multiplex PCR, and TCRdb kept only the in-frame ones, dropping some. The sample records about 400,000 clones, 70% to 90% being singletons. The sample's treatment: around 19 received Ad26.COV2.S at low or high dose, single or two shots; a few received placebo; per-sample allocation not given. Sampling happened 63 days after the first vaccine or placebo injection. The sequenced sample was peripheral blood, obtained in a trial of Ad26.COV2.S vaccine versus placebo. These receptors all come from a person aged 18 to 65 who received the Ad26.COV2.S COVID-19 vaccine or a placebo.

The chain couples TRBV28 to TRBJ2-5, with 10 bases aligning to TRBD2. The J segment lost 4 bases and the V segment lost 6 bases, leaving 8 bases of the junction unmatched. Looked up from germline, CDR1 is MDHEN and CDR2 is SYDVKM. The CDR3 sequence is 15 residues long. The CDR3 nucleotides are TGTGCCAGCAGGAGAAGCGGGAGGGCCCGAGAGACCCAGTACTTC. Protein sequence: CASRRSGRARETQYF. Based on the CDR3 plus reference TRBV28 and TRBJ2-5, the full variable domain is DVKVTQSSRYLVKRTGEKVFLECVQDMDHENMFWYRQDPGLGLRLIYFSYDVKMKEKGDIPEGYSVSREKKERFSLILESASTNQTSMYLCASRRSGRARETQYFGPGTRLLVL.

The chain employs TRBV7-9 and TRBJ1-4; D perhaps matches TRBD1 (6 bases). CDR1 is SEHNR and CDR2 is FQNEAQ in the germline V gene (reference sequence). Trimming removed 5 bases at V and 7 bases at J, with 14 bases between. The CDR3 extends over 14 amino acids. CDR3 protein: CASSTGGAVEKLFF. The CDR3 DNA follows: TGTGCCAGCAGCACTGGGGGGGCAGTTGAAAAACTGTTTTTT.

CDR3 bases: TGTGCCAGCAGCTTATCAGGTGGCAGGGGCTCAGATACGCAGTATTTT. Translation: CASSLSGGRGSDTQYF. The gene calls are TRBV11-2 and TRBJ2-3; D might be TRBD1 (6 bases). Per germline, CDR1 SGHAT and CDR2 FQNNGV. The CDR3 is 16 amino acids. Trimming took off 2 bases at V and 4 bases at J, with 16 bases between the two ends. The whole variable domain, filled in from reference TRBV11-2 and TRBJ2-3, reads EAGVAQSPRYKIIEKRQSVAFWCNPISGHATLYWYQQILGQGPKLLIQFQNNGVVDDSQLPKDRFSAERLKGVDSTLKIQPAKLEDSAVYLCASSLSGGRGSDTQYFGPGTRLTVL.

The V and J genes are TRBV5-1 and TRBJ2-3; the D is unclear. Trimming took 5 bases from V and 3 from J, leaving 4 bases between them. Germline V gene data show CDR1 as SGHRS and CDR2 as YFSETQ. The CDR3 is 11 residues long. DNA of the CDR3: TGCGCCAGCAGGGAAACAGATACGCAGTATTTT. Protein: CASRETDTQYF. Supplemented by reference TRBV5-1 and TRBJ2-3, the full variable domain reads KAGVTQTPRYLIKTRGQQVTLSCSPISGHRSVSWYQQTPGQGLQFLFEYFSETQRNKGNFPGRFSGRQFSNSRSEMNVSTLELGDSALYLCASRETDTQYFGPGTRLTVL.

This chain joins TRBV19 and TRBJ1-2, with D unclear. This CDR3 region has 13 residues. V lost 11 bases and J 2 bases, leaving 15 bases between the germline ends. Germline CDR1 is LNHDA and CDR2 is SQIVND (reference sequence). The DNA of the CDR3 is TGTGCCGTTAGAGTGGAGGAGAACTATGGCTACACCTTC. It encodes CAVRVEENYGYTF.

This chain uses TRBV10-3 with TRBJ2-7; 7 bases fit TRBD2. The V gene's germline CDR1 is ENHRY and CDR2 SYGVKD. The junction had 13 bases not matched to a gene; V was cut back by 2 bases and J by 3 bases. The CDR3 runs 17 residues. This chain's CDR3 is CAISEPPGSASGYEQYF. The DNA of the CDR3 is TGTGCCATCAGTGAGCCCCCCGGAAGTGCTAGCGGCTACGAGCAGTACTTC.